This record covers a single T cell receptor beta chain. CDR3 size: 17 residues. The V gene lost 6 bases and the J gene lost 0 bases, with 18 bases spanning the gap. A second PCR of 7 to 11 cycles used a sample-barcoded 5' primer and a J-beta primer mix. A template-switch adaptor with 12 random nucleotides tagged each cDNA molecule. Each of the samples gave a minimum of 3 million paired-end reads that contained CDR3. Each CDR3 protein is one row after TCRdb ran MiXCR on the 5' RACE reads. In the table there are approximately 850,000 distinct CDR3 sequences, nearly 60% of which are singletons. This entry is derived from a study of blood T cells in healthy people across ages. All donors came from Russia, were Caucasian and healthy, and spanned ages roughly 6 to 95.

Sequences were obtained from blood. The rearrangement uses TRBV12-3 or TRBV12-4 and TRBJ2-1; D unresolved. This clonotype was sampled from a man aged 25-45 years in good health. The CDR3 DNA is TGTGCCAGCAGCCTATTAAGTGTCGCTGCCTCCTACAATGAGCAGTTCTTC. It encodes CASSLLSVAASYNEQFF.